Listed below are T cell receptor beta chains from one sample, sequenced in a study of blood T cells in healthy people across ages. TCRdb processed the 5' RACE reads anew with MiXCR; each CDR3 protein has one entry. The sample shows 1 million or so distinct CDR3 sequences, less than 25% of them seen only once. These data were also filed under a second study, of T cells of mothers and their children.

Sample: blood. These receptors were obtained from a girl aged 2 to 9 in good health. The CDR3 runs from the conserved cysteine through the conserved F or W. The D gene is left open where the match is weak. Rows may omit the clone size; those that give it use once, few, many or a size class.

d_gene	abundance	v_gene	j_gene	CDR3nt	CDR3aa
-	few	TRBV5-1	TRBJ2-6	TGCGCCAGCAGCGACGGGTCTGGAGCCAACGTCCTGACTTTC	CASSDGSGANVLTF
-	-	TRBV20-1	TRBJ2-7	TGCAGTGCTAGACCCACAGGGACCTACGAGCAGTACTTC	CSARPTGTYEQYF
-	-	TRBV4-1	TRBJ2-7	TGCGCCAGCAGCCAAGATGCGACCGGGTTCTACGAGCAGTACTTC	CASSQDATGFYEQYF
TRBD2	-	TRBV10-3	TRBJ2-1	TGTGCCATCAGTGCGGCGGGGGGGCCCAATGAGCAGTTCTTC	CAISAAGGPNEQFF
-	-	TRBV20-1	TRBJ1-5	TGCAGTGCTGCGATGACAGTGTCTAATCAGCCCCAGCATTTT	CSAAMTVSNQPQHF
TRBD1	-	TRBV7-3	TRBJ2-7	TGTGCCAGCAGCAATCGACAGGGGGGCGAGCAGTACTTC	CASSNRQGGEQYF
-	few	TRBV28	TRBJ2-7	TGTGCCAGCAGTTTACGGGGGACCCACTACGAGCAGTACTTC	CASSLRGTHYEQYF
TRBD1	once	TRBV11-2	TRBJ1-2	TGTGCCAGCAAGCGGGGCACAGGGGGCAGGGACTTCTCTGGCTACACCTTC	CASKRGTGGRDFSGYTF
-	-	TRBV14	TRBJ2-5	TGTGCCAGCAGCCCACATCGAGGAGGGACCCAGTACTTC	CASSPHRGGTQYF
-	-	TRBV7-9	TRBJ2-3	TGTGCCAGCAGCTTTCTTCCGGGGGCCAACACAGATACGCAGTATTTT	CASSFLPGANTDTQYF
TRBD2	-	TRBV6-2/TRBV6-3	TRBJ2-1	TGTGCCAGCAGTTACTCGCCGACTAGCGGACACCTCAATGAGCAGTTCTTC	CASSYSPTSGHLNEQFF
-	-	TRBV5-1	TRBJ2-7	TGCGCCAGAGCGGCCGAGCAGTACTTC	CARAAEQYF
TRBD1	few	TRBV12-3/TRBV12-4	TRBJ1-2	TGTGCCAGCAGTCCGAAGACAGGGGGCGGGCATGGCTACACCTTC	CASSPKTGGGHGYTF
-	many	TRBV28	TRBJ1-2	TGTGCCAGCAGTTTATATCGGGGCAGTGTGTTGTATGGCTACACCTTC	CASSLYRGSVLYGYTF
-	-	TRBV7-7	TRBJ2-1	TGTGCTAGCAGCGAACAACAGTACAATGAGCAGTTCTTC	CASSEQQYNEQFF
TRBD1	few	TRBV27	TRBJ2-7	TGTGCCAGCAGGCCCACAGGGGCCGGTATCTACGAGCAGTACTTC	CASRPTGAGIYEQYF
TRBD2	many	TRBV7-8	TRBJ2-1	TGTGCCAGCAGCTTAGCGCTAGCGGGAGCATACAATGAGCAGTTCTTC	CASSLALAGAYNEQFF
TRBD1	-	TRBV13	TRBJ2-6	TGTGCCAGCAGCTTTGGGCGGGACAGGTATACGGCCAACGTCCTGACTTTC	CASSFGRDRYTANVLTF
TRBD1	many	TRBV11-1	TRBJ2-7	TGTGCCAGCAGCGCCACCGGGACAGAGGTCTACGAGCAGTACTTC	CASSATGTEVYEQYF
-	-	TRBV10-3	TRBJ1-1	TGTGCCATCAGGCCAAGGGTTGGGAGAACTGAAGCTTTCTTT	CAIRPRVGRTEAFF
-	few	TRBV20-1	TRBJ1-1	TGCAGTGCTCCCTCGGCGGGGGGCGCGAACACTGAAGCTTTCTTT	CSAPSAGGANTEAFF
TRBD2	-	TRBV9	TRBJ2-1	TGTGCCAGCAGCCCTGTAGGTAGCGGGGGCTACAATGAGCAGTTCTTC	CASSPVGSGGYNEQFF
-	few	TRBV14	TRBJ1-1	TGCGCCAGCAGCTTAGGCCACGAAGCTTTCTTT	CASSLGHEAFF
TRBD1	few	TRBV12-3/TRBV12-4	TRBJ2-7	TGTGCCAGCAGGGGACAGGGAAACTCCTACGAGCAGTACTTC	CASRGQGNSYEQYF
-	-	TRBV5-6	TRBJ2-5	TGTGCCAGCAGCGCAGCATTCGGGGGAGAGACCCAGTACTTC	CASSAAFGGETQYF
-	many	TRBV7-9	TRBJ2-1	TGTGCCAGCAGCTTAGCGCTACAGCCATACAATGAGCAGTTCTTC	CASSLALQPYNEQFF
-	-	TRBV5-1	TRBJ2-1	TGCGCCAGCACGACTGATGGGGGGCAACGGGAGCAGTTCTTC	CASTTDGGQREQFF
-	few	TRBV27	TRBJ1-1	TGTGCCAGCAGTTTATCAGAGGATACTGAAGCTTTCTTT	CASSLSEDTEAFF
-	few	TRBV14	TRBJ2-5	TGTGCCAGCAGCCAATATTCTCGGGGGTTGGGGACCCAGTACTTC	CASSQYSRGLGTQYF
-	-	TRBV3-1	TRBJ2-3	TGTGCCAGCAGCCTGAACGACGCAGATACGCAGTATTTT	CASSLNDADTQYF
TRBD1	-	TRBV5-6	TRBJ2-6	TGTGCCAGCACCAGACCGGGACAGGGCTCTGGGGCCAACGTCCTGACTTTC	CASTRPGQGSGANVLTF
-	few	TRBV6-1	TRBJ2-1	TGTGCCAGCAGTGAAAGCCTAAACAGGTTCCTGGAAAACAATGAGCAGTTCTTC	CASSESLNRFLENNEQFF
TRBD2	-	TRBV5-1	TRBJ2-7	TGCGCCAGCAGCTTGGTCGGACTAGACTACGAGCAGTACTTC	CASSLVGLDYEQYF